The clone carrying this T cell receptor (beta chain) was counted only a few times. The antigen remains unidentified. From about 0.4 ug of RNA, a library with molecular barcoded alpha/delta and beta/gamma adaptors was made. MiXCR, applied by TCRdb to the reads, yields one record per CDR3 protein. The table lists tens of thousands of distinct CDR3 sequences, 20% to 25% of them singletons. This specimen belongs to a study of read filtering for tumor transcriptome and immune sequencing. Study outcomes and limitations: Compared with RNA-seq, IR-seq gave much higher clonotype depth and reliability.

The CDR3 loop spans 15 amino acids. V was trimmed by 2 bases and J by 2 bases, leaving 12 bases between them. Germline CDR1 KGHSH, CDR2 LQKENI. V and J are TRBV18 and TRBJ1-2, with D uncertain. Sample: a population of CD138-negative cells sorted from bone marrow. The TCR sequence derives from a donor aged 40 or older with multiple myeloma. The CDR3 coding sequence is TGTGCCAGCTCACCAATCGCCAGTCACAACTATGGCTACACCTTC. This translates into CASSPIASHNYGYTF.